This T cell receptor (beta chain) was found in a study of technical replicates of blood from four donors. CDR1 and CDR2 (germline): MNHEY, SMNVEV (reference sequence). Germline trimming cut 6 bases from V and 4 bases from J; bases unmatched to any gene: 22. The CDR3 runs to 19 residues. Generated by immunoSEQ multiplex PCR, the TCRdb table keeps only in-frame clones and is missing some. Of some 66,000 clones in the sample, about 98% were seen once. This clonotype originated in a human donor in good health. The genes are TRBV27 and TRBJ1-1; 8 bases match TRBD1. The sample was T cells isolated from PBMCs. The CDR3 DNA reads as TGTGCCAGCAGCTCCTATGCAGGGGGCGCGAGGGTTCGGGGCACTGAAGCTTTCTTT. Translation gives CASSSYAGGARVRGTEAFF.